A selection of T cell receptor beta chains follows, all from one sample in a study of blood T cells in healthy people across ages. One entry per CDR3 protein results from TCRdb running MiXCR on the 5' RACE reads. The data hold some 1,800,000 distinct CDR3 sequences, with around 40% observed a single time. The sequenced sample consisted of blood. The receptors shown here come from a human donor in good health. Each CDR3 is given with its conserved first and last residue. The order of the fields is J gene, clone size, D gene, CDR3 length, V gene, CDR3 DNA, CDR3 protein. The D gene is left open where the match is weak. A row's size may be missing; if present it is once, few, many or a size class.

TRBJ2-5 - TRBD2 17 TRBV25-1 TGTGCCAGCACCCCAATGGTTGGTAGCGGGGGTCAAGAGACCCAGTACTTC CASTPMVGSGGQETQYF
TRBJ2-2 - - 14 TRBV15 TGTGCCACGGAGGGGCACGTTCTCACCGGGGAGCTGTTTTTT CATEGHVLTGELFF
TRBJ1-2 - - 11 TRBV7-2 TGTGCCAGCAGCTTCCGGACGGGCTACACCTTC CASSFRTGYTF
TRBJ2-4 - - 15 TRBV5-1 TGCGCCAGCAGCTTGGCCGTGGCAGGTGACCACATTCAGTACTTC CASSLAVAGDHIQYF
TRBJ2-3 many TRBD2 14 TRBV6-2/TRBV6-3 TGTGCCAGCAGTGTGGCGGGGGTCACAGATACGCAGTATTTT CASSVAGVTDTQYF
TRBJ1-5 - - 15 TRBV6-5 TGTGCCAGCAGTTACTCGAACCCGGGGAATCAGCCCCAGCATTTT CASSYSNPGNQPQHF
TRBJ2-1 few - 17 TRBV27 TGTGCCAGCAGTAGAGACTATGGCCAACTGGGGTACAATGAGCAGTTCTTC CASSRDYGQLGYNEQFF
TRBJ2-5 - - 12 TRBV4-1 TGCGCCAGCAGCGGGGCCCTGGGGACCCAGTACTTC CASSGALGTQYF
TRBJ2-4 - - 15 TRBV20-1 TGCAGTGCTAGAGAGCCGATGATAGCCAAAAACATTCAGTACTTC CSAREPMIAKNIQYF
TRBJ2-5 - TRBD1 15 TRBV12-3/TRBV12-4 TGTGTCAGCAGTCCCCCGGACAGGGCCGGTGAGACCCAGTACTTC CVSSPPDRAGETQYF
TRBJ2-2 - - 14 TRBV6-6 TGTGCCAGCAATCAGGACCCGAACACCGGGGAGCTGTTTTTT CASNQDPNTGELFF
TRBJ2-3 - - 16 TRBV29-1 TGCAGCGTTGAAGATTTCGCAGGGACCCGCACAGATACGCAGTATTTT CSVEDFAGTRTDTQYF
TRBJ1-2 few TRBD1 16 TRBV10-3 TGTGCCATCAGTGGGGAAAGGACAGGGTTTAACTATGGCTACACCTTC CAISGERTGFNYGYTF
TRBJ2-1 - - 12 TRBV6-5 TGTGCCAGCAGTTACGGAACGAATGAGCAGTTCTTC CASSYGTNEQFF
TRBJ2-3 many - 17 TRBV7-2 TGTGCCAGCAGCTTAGCGTCGACCCTCTCTAGCACAGATACGCAGTATTTT CASSLASTLSSTDTQYF
TRBJ1-1 - - 13 TRBV7-3 TGTGCCAGCAGCTTTACAGGGTTCACTGAAGCTTTCTTT CASSFTGFTEAFF
TRBJ2-1 few TRBD1 16 TRBV24-1 TGTGCCACCAGTGACCCCGACAGGGGGTTCTACAATGAGCAGTTCTTC CATSDPDRGFYNEQFF
TRBJ2-2 - - 15 TRBV20-1 TGCAGTGCTAGAGATTGGGACGGGCGTATGGGGGAGCTGTTTTTT CSARDWDGRMGELFF
TRBJ1-2 - TRBD1 18 TRBV27 TGTGCCAGCAGTTTATTAGGAACGGGACAGGGCCTATTCTATGGCTACACCTTC CASSLLGTGQGLFYGYTF
TRBJ2-3 - TRBD2 18 TRBV7-2 TGTGCCAGCAGCTTAGAGGGGTCGGGGGGGCTCGACACAGATACGCAGTATTTT CASSLEGSGGLDTDTQYF
TRBJ2-7 - TRBD1 16 TRBV7-8 TGTGCCAGCAGCTTACTAGGGGACAGGGAACCTTACGAGCAGTACTTC CASSLLGDREPYEQYF
TRBJ1-2 - - 12 TRBV7-9 TGTGCCAGCAACCCCGGGGGCAATGGCTACACCTTC CASNPGGNGYTF
TRBJ2-7 few TRBD1 12 TRBV10-3 TGTGCCATCGGACAGGGAGGTTACGAGCAGTACTTC CAIGQGGYEQYF
TRBJ2-1 - TRBD1 18 TRBV20-1 TGCAGTGCCAGAGATACACAGGGGGCTGGATCAATATACAATGAGCAGTTCTTC CSARDTQGAGSIYNEQFF
TRBJ2-5 - TRBD2 17 TRBV7-2 TGTGCCAGCAGCTTCCTTCGACTAGCGGGGGGAGGAGAGACCCAGTACTTC CASSFLRLAGGGETQYF
TRBJ1-5 - - 14 TRBV6-2/TRBV6-3 TGTGCCAGCAGTCGGAGCAGTAGCAATCAGCCCCAGCATTTT CASSRSSSNQPQHF